These 20 T cell receptor beta chains came from one sample sequenced in a study of shared clonotypes between healthy human individuals. The table came from immunoSEQ multiplex PCR; TCRdb's copy has only in-frame clones and leaves some out. Of roughly 1,600,000 clones detected, around 98.5% appear once; the ten largest clones hold approximately 0.38%. Material: naive CD4+ T cells sorted from blood. The subset was: CD45RA+ positively selected. The receptors derive from a young man in good health.

The rearrangement uses TRBV19 and TRBJ2-3; no definite D call. V dropped 5 bases and J dropped 4 bases, with 16 bases sitting between them. The CDR3 consists of 15 residues. Germline loops: CDR1 LNHDA, CDR2 SQIVND (reference sequence). DNA of the CDR3: TGTGCCAGTAGTCGGGTTCGGCTTGGTTCAGATACGCAGTATTTT. This sequence encodes CASSRVRLGSDTQYF.

The V call is TRBV6-5, the J call TRBJ2-2; D is undetermined. Germline V gene lookup returns CDR1 MNHEY and CDR2 SVGAGI. The V end lost 0 bases, the J end lost 6 bases, and 8 bases lay between the germline ends. The CDR3 sequence is 14 residues long. This chain's CDR3 is CASSYSAVSGELFF. CDR3 coding DNA: TGTGCCAGCAGTTACTCTGCCGTGTCCGGGGAGCTGTTTTTT.

About this clone: Other DNA sequences in this specimen translate into the identical CDR3. This chain joins TRBV5-1 and TRBJ2-1; D remains ambiguous. The CDR3 loop spans 14 amino acids. Germline CDR1 SGHRS, CDR2 YFSETQ. V lost 0 bases and J 1 base, leaving 5 bases between the germline ends. CDR3: CASSLGPSYNEQFF. The CDR3 DNA reads TGCGCCAGCAGCTTGGGACCATCCTACAATGAGCAGTTCTTC.

This sequence joins TRBV7-2 and TRBJ2-1, with TRBD1 identical over 10 bases. The CDR3 contains 13 residues. Trimming cost V 4 bases and J 15 bases; bases outside gene matches: 9. Germline CDR1 and CDR2: SGHTA and FQGNSA. Here the CDR3 reads CASSYRPGQGLFF. CDR3 sequence (DNA): TGTGCCAGCAGCTATAGACCGGGACAGGGGCTGTTCTTC.

This chain links TRBV5-4 with TRBJ1-5; weak D call: TRBD1 (5 bases). Germline V gives CDR1 SGHNT, CDR2 YYREEE (reference sequence). V shed 2 bases and J shed 5 bases, with 11 bases lying between them. The CDR3 has 14 residues. Here the CDR3 DNA reads TGTGCCAGCAGCTTCGGGGGACCGGATCAGCCCCAGCATTTT. This sequence encodes CASSFGGPDQPQHF.

The chain joins TRBV11-2 to TRBJ2-3, with 9 nucleotides matching TRBD1. Germline V gene sequence: CDR1 SGHAT, CDR2 FQNNGV. The CDR3 runs to 14 residues. V was clipped by 5 bases and J by 4 bases; unmatched bases: 4. The CDR3 DNA is TGTGCCAGCAGCCCCTGGACAGGGGCAGATACGCAGTATTTT. This gives the protein CASSPWTGADTQYF. Full variable domain (outside the CDR3, taken from reference TRBV11-2 and TRBJ2-3): EAGVAQSPRYKIIEKRQSVAFWCNPISGHATLYWYQQILGQGPKLLIQFQNNGVVDDSQLPKDRFSAERLKGVDSTLKIQPAKLEDSAVYLCASSPWTGADTQYFGPGTRLTVL.

This chain uses TRBV5-6 with TRBJ2-5; TRBD2 agrees at 13 bases. V lost 6 bases and J lost 5; bases outside the gene matches: 7. The CDR3 sequence is 15 residues long. The germline V gene has CDR1 SGHDT and CDR2 YYEEEE. The CDR3 nucleotides are TGTGCCAGCACCACTAGCGGGAGGGCCCGGGAGACCCAGTACTTC. Its translation is CASTTSGRARETQYF.

This chain links TRBV5-1 with TRBJ2-7; 9 positions match TRBD1. CDR3 size: 15 residues. The ends lost 5 bases at V and 0 bases at J; junction bases unmatched: 6. CDR1 and CDR2 (germline): SGHRS, YFSETQ. This chain's CDR3 is CASSFTGGSSYEQYF. CDR3 nucleotide sequence: TGCGCCAGCAGTTTTACAGGGGGCAGCTCCTACGAGCAGTACTTC.

This chain joins TRBV5-1 and TRBJ2-3; weak D call: TRBD1 (6 bases). V was clipped by 0 bases and J by 0 bases, with 11 bases between them. Looked up from germline, CDR1 is SGHRS and CDR2 is YFSETQ. This CDR3 is built from 16 residues. CDR3 bases: TGCGCCAGCAGCTTGGGGACAGTCTCTAGCACAGATACGCAGTATTTT. It is translated as CASSLGTVSSTDTQYF.

This chain uses TRBV11-3 with TRBJ2-7, with D possibly matching TRBD1 (5 bases). The V gene lost 2 bases and the J gene lost 8 bases, with 16 bases spanning the gap. This CDR3 contains 14 residues. Germline V gives CDR1 SGHNT, CDR2 YENEEA. CDR3 in amino acids: CASSLTDSRSQQYF. The CDR3 region has the DNA TGTGCCAGCAGCTTAACCGACAGTAGGTCACAGCAGTACTTC. Full variable domain (missing parts from reference TRBV11-3 and TRBJ2-7): EAGVVQSPRYKIIEKKQPVAFWCNPISGHNTLYWYLQNLGQGPELLIRYENEEAVDDSQLPKDRFSAERLKGVDSTLKIQPAELGDSAVYLCASSLTDSRSQQYFGPGTRLTVT.

The chain couples TRBV28 to TRBJ2-5; perhaps D is TRBD1 or TRBD2 (5 bases each). Germline loops: CDR1 MDHEN, CDR2 SYDVKM. The CDR3 spans 15 residues. V gave up 2 bases and J gave up 3 bases, with 13 bases separating them. The CDR3 spells CASSLRGGAKETQYF. The CDR3 DNA is TGTGCCAGCAGTTTACGGGGCGGAGCGAAAGAGACCCAGTACTTC.

This rearrangement joins TRBV9 to TRBJ2-5, with TRBD2 matching over 9 bases. This CDR3 has 18 amino acids. Germline CDR1 reads SGDLS; CDR2 reads YYNGEE. The trim removed 0 bases at V and 6 bases at J, leaving 15 bases unmatched. This CDR3 is CASSVGASGIGERKTQYF. CDR3 nucleotides: TGTGCCAGCAGCGTAGGGGCTAGCGGGATAGGAGAGCGAAAGACCCAGTACTTC.

This clone showed up just once. The chain couples TRBV28 to TRBJ1-5, with a possible D match to TRBD1 (5 bases). The CDR3 covers 17 residues. The germline V gene encodes CDR1 MDHEN and CDR2 SYDVKM. The ends were cut back, 5 bases at V and 2 bases at J, with 19 bases in the middle. CDR3 amino acids: CASSIGNRGKGNQPQHF. Written as DNA, the CDR3 is TGTGCCAGCAGTATTGGGAATAGGGGCAAGGGCAATCAGCCCCAGCATTTT.

This sequence joins TRBV6-5 and TRBJ2-5; D is uncertain. The germline gives CDR1 MNHEY, CDR2 SVGAGI. Trimming took off 5 bases at V and 3 bases at J, with 4 bases between the two ends. The CDR3 sequence is 11 residues long. The CDR3 here is CASSREETQYF. In nucleotides, the CDR3 is TGTGCCAGCAGTCGAGAAGAGACCCAGTACTTC.

This chain uses TRBV25-1 with TRBJ1-1, with 8 bases matching TRBD1. Germline loops: CDR1 MGHDK, CDR2 SYGVNS. Trimming took 4 bases from V and 0 from J; bases not matched to a gene: 1. The CDR3 totals 14 residues. The CDR3 region is CASSGTGLNTEAFF. The CDR3 DNA reads TGTGCCAGCAGTGGGACAGGGTTGAACACTGAAGCTTTCTTT.

As DNA, the CDR3 is TGCAGCGTTGATGCCCCCTCGTCGGGCCACGCAACTAATGAAAAACTGTTTTTT. This codes for CSVDAPSSGHATNEKLFF. V is TRBV29-1 and J is TRBJ1-4, with unresolved D. Germline-derived CDR1 and CDR2 are SQVTM and ANQGSEA. The CDR3 totals 18 residues. Trimming took off 3 bases at V and 0 bases at J, with 20 bases between the two ends.

This sequence joins TRBV6-5 and TRBJ1-2, with D tentatively TRBD1 (6 bases). The germline V gene encodes CDR1 MNHEY and CDR2 SVGAGI. V dropped 5 bases and J dropped 4 bases, with 11 bases sitting between them. CDR3 length equals 13 residues. The CDR3 protein is CASSPDSLYGYTF. The CDR3 DNA follows: TGTGCCAGCAGTCCGGACAGTCTCTATGGCTACACCTTC.

J is TRBJ1-2 and V is TRBV10-1; TRBD1 is a possible D gene (5 bases). This CDR3 has 15 amino acids. V was clipped by 4 bases and J by 5 bases, with 17 bases between them. Per the germline V gene, CDR1 is WNHNN and CDR2 is SYGVQD (reference sequence). The CDR3 nucleotides are TGCGCCAGCAGTGCCTTCCGGGACGGACCTTATGGCTACACCTTC. Its protein product is CASSAFRDGPYGYTF.

This clone came up once. The chain carries TRBV6-1 and TRBJ1-3; the D gene is possibly TRBD1 (5 bases). Trimming left V 0 bases short and J 8 bases short, with 14 bases between. This CDR3 is built from 15 residues. Germline CDR1 reads MNHNS; CDR2 reads SASEGT. The CDR3 DNA reads as TGTGCCAGCAGTGAAGCGAGGCAGGGAGGAGACACCATATATTTT. Residues: CASSEARQGGDTIYF.

V is TRBV7-6 and J is TRBJ2-1; 12 nucleotides line up with TRBD2. The CDR3 is 17 amino acids. Germline loops: CDR1 SGHVS, CDR2 FNYEAQ. V lost 0 bases, J lost 4 bases, and 4 bases stayed unmatched. CDR3 sequence (DNA): TGTGCCAGCAGCTTAGCGTCCGGGACTAGCGGGTACAATGAGCAGTTCTTC. The encoded protein is CASSLASGTSGYNEQFF.